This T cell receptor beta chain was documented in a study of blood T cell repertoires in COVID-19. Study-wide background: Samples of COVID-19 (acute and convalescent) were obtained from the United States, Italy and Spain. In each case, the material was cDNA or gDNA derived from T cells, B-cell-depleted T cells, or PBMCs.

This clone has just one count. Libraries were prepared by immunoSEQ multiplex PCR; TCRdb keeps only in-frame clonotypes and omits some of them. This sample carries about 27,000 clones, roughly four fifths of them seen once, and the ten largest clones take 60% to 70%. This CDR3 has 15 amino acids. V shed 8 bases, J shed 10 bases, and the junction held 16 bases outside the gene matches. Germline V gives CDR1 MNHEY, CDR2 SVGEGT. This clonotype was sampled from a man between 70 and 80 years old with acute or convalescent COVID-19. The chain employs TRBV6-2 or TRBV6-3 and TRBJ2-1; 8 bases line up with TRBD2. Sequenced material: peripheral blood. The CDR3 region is CASGSGTRVWVEQFF. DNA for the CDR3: TGTGCCAGCGGTTCCGGGACTAGGGTGTGGGTAGAGCAGTTCTTC.